The source of this T cell receptor beta chain is a study of identical twins. MiXCR, run by TCRdb on the 5' RACE reads, gives a single entry per CDR3 protein. The profile shows 450,000 or so distinct CDR3 sequences, 11% to 15% of them singletons. Study results and caveats: Interpretation of the results relied on cross-sectional statistical analysis and not on following the same donors. Models, which agreed with sharing between unrelated individuals, nonetheless underestimated the out-of-frame TCR alpha sharing seen in monozygotic twins. Zero-insertion analyses were open to partial confounding by invariant MAIT and iNKT cells.

About this clonotype: As yet, its antigen is unknown.

The germline CDR1 and CDR2 sequences are SGHTA and FQGNSA. Between the trimmed V and J ends, which lost 3 bases and 6 bases, there was a span of 12 bases. The CDR3 consists of 13 residues. These data were also reused for a study on yellow fever vaccine responses in identical twins.

The specimen was CD4+ T cells sorted from blood. The receptor's source is a young woman in good health. The genes are TRBV7-2 and TRBJ2-7; TRBD1 or TRBD2 may be the D gene (5 bases each). The CDR3 DNA is TGTGCCAGCAGCTTGGGGGAATGGGTCGAGCAGTACTTC. Its translation: CASSLGEWVEQYF.